This T cell receptor beta chain came from a study of cytomegalovirus exposure and HLA in healthy donors. General study findings and limits: Most CMV-associated TCR beta chains were later found to appear HLA-restricted. As a later analysis revealed, the rate of TCR association differed by HLA locus, with DRB1 most and HLA-C fewest. It was only CMV serostatus that was available as immune exposure information.

The PCR employed 60 Vbeta primers together with 13 Jbeta primers. Assay: immunoSEQ multiplex PCR; the TCRdb copy retains only in-frame clones and omits some. Seen here are 75,000 to 90,000 clones, 79% observed once, and the top ten hold under 25%. As for the donors, each was a healthy bone marrow donor. Notes on this clone: Its antigen is as yet unknown.

Per the germline V gene, CDR1 is LNHDA and CDR2 is SQIVND (reference sequence). V gave up 4 bases and J gave up 9 bases, with 9 bases separating them. The CDR3 has 11 amino acids. J is TRBJ1-1 and V is TRBV19; weak D call: TRBD1 (5 bases). This sequence was found in a woman aged 40 to 50 in good health and CMV-seropositive. Sequenced: PBMCs. CDR3 region: CASSRGEQAFF. The CDR3 nucleotides are TGTGCCAGTAGTAGGGGGGAGCAAGCTTTCTTT.